This record concerns one T cell receptor beta chain sequence. This record comes from a study of blood T cell repertoires in COVID-19. On the study more broadly: Collection of acute and convalescent COVID-19 samples took place in the United States, Italy and Spain. The analysed material was cDNA or gDNA that came from T cells, B-cell-depleted T cells, or PBMCs.

V lost 10 bases, J lost 3 bases, and 13 bases lay in between. The CDR3 is 13 residues long. Germline V gene data show CDR1 as MNHEY and CDR2 as SVGAGI. Authors' processing steps: From reference gene primer amplification, estimates of nucleated cell counts were derived. Using immunoSEQ multiplex PCR, the repertoire was profiled, and TCRdb retains in-frame clones only, with some absent. The D gene and trimming were derived from the DNA, and the V and J assignments and clone size from that table. The sample includes hundreds of thousands of clones, roughly 85% of them seen just once. The sample consisted of peripheral blood. The chain recombines TRBV6-5 with TRBJ2-1, with a weak D call TRBD2 (7 bases). The source is a human donor in a cohort sampled during active COVID-19. CDR3 in DNA: TGTGCCACCCGGGGGGCCCGCTACAATGAGCAGTTCTTC. Translation: CATRGARYNEQFF.